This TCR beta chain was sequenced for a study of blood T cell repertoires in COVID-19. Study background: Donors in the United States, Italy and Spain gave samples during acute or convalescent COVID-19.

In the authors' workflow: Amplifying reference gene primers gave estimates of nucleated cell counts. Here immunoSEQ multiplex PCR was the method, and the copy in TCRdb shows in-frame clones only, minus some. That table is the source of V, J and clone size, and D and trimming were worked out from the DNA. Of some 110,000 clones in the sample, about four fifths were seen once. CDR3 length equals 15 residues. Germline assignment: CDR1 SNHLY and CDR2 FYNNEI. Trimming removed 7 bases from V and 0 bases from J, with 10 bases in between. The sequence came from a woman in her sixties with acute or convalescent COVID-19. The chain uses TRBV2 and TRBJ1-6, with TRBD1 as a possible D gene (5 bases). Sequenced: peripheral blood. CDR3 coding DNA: TGTGCCAGCATGGGGCAAAGCTCCTATAATTCACCCCTCCACTTT. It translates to CASMGQSSYNSPLHF.